Many counts were recorded for the clone carrying this T cell receptor (beta chain). Its antigen remains unidentified. V lost 5 bases and J lost 8, with 7 bases in between. The germline V gene encodes CDR1 SGHAT and CDR2 FQDESV (reference sequence). The CDR3 spans 11 residues. The data originate from a study of blood T cells in healthy people across ages. Overall study findings and caveats: Diversity figures based on one million T cells were deemed too low.

Sample-barcoded 5' priming and a J-beta primer mix drove a second PCR of 7 to 11 cycles. TCRdb re-derived calls from the 5' RACE reads in MiXCR, one entry per CDR3 protein. Altogether roughly 700,000 distinct CDR3 sequences are present, around 25% being singletons, with the ten largest covering more than 8%. This sample was shared with a second study, whose subject was T cells of mothers and their children. According to that study: Each child gave around 3 million TCR beta CDR3 reads (each mother, over 10 million). Related mother-child pairs shared marginally more repertoire than unrelated pairs, though not significantly.

This clonotype was sampled from a boy between 5 and 17 years old in good health. This sequence joins TRBV11-1 and TRBJ2-1; D possibly corresponds to TRBD2 (5 bases). Source material: blood. The CDR3 sequence is CASSQRDEQFF. The CDR3, as DNA: TGTGCCAGCAGCCAGAGGGATGAGCAGTTCTTC.